This note documents a single TCR beta chain sequence. The sample originates from a study of cytomegalovirus exposure and HLA in healthy donors. Sequencing used immunoSEQ multiplex PCR; TCRdb keeps in-frame clones, though not all of them. The table has approximately 280,000 clones, approximately 86% seen once. Germline V gives CDR1 MNHNY, CDR2 SVGAGI (reference sequence). The V gene lost 7 bases and the J gene lost 4 bases, with 16 bases spanning the gap. The CDR3 has 14 amino acids. The chain links TRBV6-6 to TRBJ1-1; D remains unclear. This receptor was identified in a woman aged 18-35 years in good health and CMV-seronegative. The material sequenced was PBMCs. The CDR3, as DNA: TGTGCCAGCACCCAAGTAGGCGGGATCACTGAAGCTTTCTTT. This sequence encodes CASTQVGGITEAFF.